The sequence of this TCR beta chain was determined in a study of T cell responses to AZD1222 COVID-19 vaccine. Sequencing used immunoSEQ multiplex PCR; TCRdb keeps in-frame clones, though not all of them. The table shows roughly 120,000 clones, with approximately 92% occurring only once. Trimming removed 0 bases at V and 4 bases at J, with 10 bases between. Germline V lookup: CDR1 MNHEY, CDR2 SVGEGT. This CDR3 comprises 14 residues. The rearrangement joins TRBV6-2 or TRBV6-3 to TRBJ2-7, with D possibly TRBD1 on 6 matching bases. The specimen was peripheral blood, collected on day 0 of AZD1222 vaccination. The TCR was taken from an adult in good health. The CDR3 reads CASSYSGQRYEQYF. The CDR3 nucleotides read TGTGCCAGCAGTTACTCAGGACAGAGATACGAGCAGTACTTC.